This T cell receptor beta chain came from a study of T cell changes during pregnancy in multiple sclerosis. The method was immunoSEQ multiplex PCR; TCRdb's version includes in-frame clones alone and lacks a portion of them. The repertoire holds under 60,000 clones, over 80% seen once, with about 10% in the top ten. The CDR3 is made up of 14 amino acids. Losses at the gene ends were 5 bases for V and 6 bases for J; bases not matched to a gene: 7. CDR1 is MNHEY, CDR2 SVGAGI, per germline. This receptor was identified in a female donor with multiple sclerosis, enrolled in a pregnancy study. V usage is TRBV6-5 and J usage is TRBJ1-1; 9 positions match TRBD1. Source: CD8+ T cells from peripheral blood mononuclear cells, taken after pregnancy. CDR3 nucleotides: TGTGCCAGCAGTAATGGACAGGGGTATTCTGAAGCTTTCTTT. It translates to CASSNGQGYSEAFF.